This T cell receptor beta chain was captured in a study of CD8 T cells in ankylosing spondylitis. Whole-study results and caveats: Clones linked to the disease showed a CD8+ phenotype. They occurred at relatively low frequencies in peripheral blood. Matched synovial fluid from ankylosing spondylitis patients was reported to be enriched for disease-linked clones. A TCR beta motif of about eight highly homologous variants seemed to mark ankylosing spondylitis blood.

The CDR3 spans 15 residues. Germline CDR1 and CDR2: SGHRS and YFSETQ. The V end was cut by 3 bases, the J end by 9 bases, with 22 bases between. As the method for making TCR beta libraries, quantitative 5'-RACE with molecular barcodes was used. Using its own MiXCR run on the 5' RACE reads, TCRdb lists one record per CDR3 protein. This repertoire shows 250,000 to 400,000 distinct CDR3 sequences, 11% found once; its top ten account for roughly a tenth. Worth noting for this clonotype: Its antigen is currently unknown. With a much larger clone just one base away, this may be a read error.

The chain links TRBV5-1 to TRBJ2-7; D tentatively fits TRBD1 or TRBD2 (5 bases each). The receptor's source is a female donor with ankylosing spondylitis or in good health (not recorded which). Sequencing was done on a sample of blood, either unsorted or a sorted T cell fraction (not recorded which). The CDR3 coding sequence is TGCGCCAGCAGCTCTCAACCCAGGGCGGAGGATGGGCAGTACTTC. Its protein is CASSSQPRAEDGQYF.